The entry below describes one T cell receptor beta chain. Its antigen is as yet unknown. Time point described: longitudinal time-point 2. Stored at -80 C, 2 million PBMCs were the source of the unsorted libraries. The data originate from a study of neurological immune-mediated disorders. The study's findings and limits: The highest TCR clonal expansion occurred in HTLV-1-associated myelopathy; multiple sclerosis fell below healthy controls. No CDR3 amino acid sequences recurred among expanded clones across subjects, suggesting private repertoires in all groups.

Every sequencing run generated in excess of 180 million TCR-beta sequences. These sequences covered 15-18 subjects. TCRdb redid the calling of the 5' RACE reads with MiXCR, one entry per CDR3 protein. Among about 49,000 distinct CDR3 sequences listed, under 15% were seen once. The V segment lost 5 bases and the J segment 3 bases; nucleotides outside the gene matches: 2. CDR3 length: 15 amino acids. The chain uses TRBV12-3 or TRBV12-4 and TRBJ1-4; the match to TRBD1 covers 11 bases. Sequenced material: PBMCs. The clonotype was recovered from a male donor with HTLV-1-associated myelopathy (HAM/TSP). The CDR3 here is CASSLGQGANEKLFF. The CDR3 nucleotides read TGTGCCAGCAGTCTGGGACAGGGGGCTAATGAAAAACTGTTTTTT.